The 21 T cell receptor beta chains listed next were all sequenced from one sample in a study of spatial heterogeneity in lung cancer (dated by TCRdb to between 2018 and 2021). This sample's time point label indicates: sample taken at primary tumor resection. The method was 5' RACE. For sequencing, a NextSeq 500 was employed. The public reads were reanalyzed by TCRdb: fastp trimming at Q25, MiXCR alignment, in-frame beta chains only. Rows are combined by CDR3 protein, so each entry shows the most common genes and DNA. The sample table shows approximately 20,000 distinct CDR3 sequences, and 4.6% are seen once. The ten largest clones represent 7.4% of the sample. The source was PBMCs, collected at surgery. Receptors originate from a male donor with early-stage non-small cell lung cancer.

This clonotype has a count of ten or more. The chain uses TRBV24-1 and TRBJ1-1; D unclear. Germline loops: CDR1 KGHDR, CDR2 SFDVKD. The CDR3 spans 13 residues. Trimming cost V 3 bases and J 2 bases, with 6 bases left between them. CDR3 in DNA: TGTGCCACCAGTGATCGGCCCAACACTGAAGCTTTCTTT. Translating it yields CATSDRPNTEAFF.

This clonotype came up a few times. The V call is TRBV12-3 or TRBV12-4, the J call TRBJ1-1; possibly TRBD1 for D (5 bases). Between the trimmed V and J ends, which lost 3 bases and 4 bases, there was a span of 12 bases. The CDR3 runs to 14 residues. The CDR3 loop reads CASSFRARGTEAFF. The CDR3 region has the DNA TGTGCCAGCAGTTTTCGGGCGAGGGGCACTGAAGCTTTCTTT.

This clonotype was counted ten times or more. This chain joins TRBV3-1 and TRBJ2-2; 9 nucleotides line up with TRBD1. Germline CDR1 and CDR2: LGHDT and YNNKEL (reference sequence). This CDR3 is built from 16 residues. The ends lost 3 bases at V and 4 bases at J; junction bases unmatched: 6. The CDR3 spells CASSQEGTGSTGELFF. The CDR3 DNA reads TGTGCCAGCAGCCAGGAAGGGACAGGGAGCACCGGGGAGCTGTTTTTT.

By share of the sample, this clonotype is medium-sized. The V and J genes are TRBV29-1 and TRBJ2-2; D assignment may be TRBD1 or TRBD2 (5 bases each). Germline V gives CDR1 SQVTM, CDR2 ANQGSEA. This CDR3 has 16 residues. Trimming took 4 bases from V and 0 from J, leaving 15 bases between them. In DNA, the CDR3 is TGCAGCGTTGGCCCGGGGCCCCGGGCGAACACCGGGGAGCTGTTTTTT. Its protein product is CSVGPGPRANTGELFF.

This clonotype was seen more than once but under ten times. V gene TRBV7-2 combines with J gene TRBJ1-1, with 12 positions matching TRBD1. V was pared by 4 bases and J by 10 bases, with 10 bases of the junction left unmatched. CDR3 length: 15 residues. CDR1 SGHTA and CDR2 FQGNSA come from the germline V gene. Written as DNA, the CDR3 is TGTGCCAGCAGCTCAAACCCGGGACAGGGGGCGGCAGCTTTCTTT. Protein sequence: CASSSNPGQGAAAFF.

Within the sample, this clonotype is medium-sized (0.01 to 0.1%). The rearrangement uses TRBV6-1 and TRBJ2-5; D not resolved. CDR1 MNHNS and CDR2 SASEGT come from the germline V gene. CDR3 length: 14 amino acids. Trimming left V 3 bases short and J 0 bases short, with 8 bases between. The CDR3 region is CASSEFPYQETQYF. The CDR3 DNA reads TGTGCCAGCAGTGAGTTTCCGTACCAAGAGACCCAGTACTTC.

This clonotype was observed many times. The chain links TRBV5-1 to TRBJ2-6; D gene unclear. V lost 4 bases and J lost 1, with 9 bases in between. Germline V gene sequence: CDR1 SGHRS, CDR2 YFSETQ. CDR3 length: 15 residues. The CDR3 is CASSPNLSGANVLTF. As DNA, the CDR3 is TGCGCCAGCAGCCCCAACTTGTCTGGGGCCAACGTCCTGACTTTC.

This clonotype was picked up many times. The rearrangement links TRBV15 to TRBJ2-1; D may be TRBD2 (6 bases). V lost 1 base and J 5 bases, leaving 12 bases between the germline ends. CDR1 is LNHNV and CDR2 is YYDKDF in the germline V gene (reference sequence). The CDR3 contains 15 residues. CDR3 coding DNA: TGTGCCACCAGCAGAGTGGGGGGAGCCAACAATGAGCAGTTCTTC. Translating it yields CATSRVGGANNEQFF.

In this sample, this clonotype is medium-sized. The chain has TRBV9 and TRBJ1-1; D is uncertain. The CDR3 covers 12 residues. V was clipped by 2 bases and J by 0 bases, with 2 bases between them. Looked up from germline, CDR1 is SGDLS and CDR2 is YYNGEE. CDR3: CASSVMNTEAFF. CDR3 DNA: TGTGCCAGCAGCGTGATGAACACTGAAGCTTTCTTT.

This clonotype has ten or more counts. The chain carries TRBV12-3 or TRBV12-4 and TRBJ2-4; D gene ambiguous. The V end was cut by 0 bases, the J end by 8 bases, with 11 bases between. The CDR3 consists of 14 residues. The CDR3 DNA reads TGTGCCAGCAGTTTAGCAGGTCTAGGAGACATTCAGTACTTC. It codes for CASSLAGLGDIQYF.

This clonotype is labeled as medium-sized. J is TRBJ2-5 and V is TRBV6-5; perhaps TRBD1 as D (6 bases). This CDR3 has 14 residues. Germline loops: CDR1 MNHEY, CDR2 SVGAGI. V was shortened by 2 bases and J by 3 bases, with 10 bases between the two germline ends. The CDR3 protein is CASSYRTEKETQYF. In DNA form, the CDR3 reads TGTGCCAGCAGTTACCGGACAGAAAAAGAGACCCAGTACTTC.

This clonotype was detected only a few times. This chain links TRBV18 with TRBJ2-5; D is perhaps TRBD2 (6 bases). The CDR3 totals 14 residues. CDR1 is KGHSH and CDR2 is LQKENI in the germline V gene. Trimming cost V 5 bases and J 5 bases, with 15 bases left between them. The CDR3 region has the DNA TGTGCCAGCTCATCCCGACTAGGTCCGGAGACCCAGTACTTC. Translating it yields CASSSRLGPETQYF.

This clonotype has a count of ten or more. CDR3 DNA: TGTGCCAGCAGCTTAACTAGCGGGAGTCGGCAGTTCTTC. Translation gives CASSLTSGSRQFF. The chain links TRBV7-9 to TRBJ2-1; TRBD2 aligns across 11 bases. The CDR3 covers 13 residues. The germline CDR1 and CDR2 sequences are SEHNR and FQNEAQ (reference sequence). Trimming removed 2 bases from V and 12 bases from J; junction bases left unmatched: 3.

This clonotype turned up a few times. This chain links TRBV6-5 with TRBJ2-1; D perhaps matches TRBD2 (6 bases). This CDR3 spans 14 amino acids. The germline V gene has CDR1 MNHEY and CDR2 SVGAGI. Trimming removed 2 bases from V and 7 bases from J, with 12 bases in between. CDR3 amino acids: CASSYGGGWNEQFF. DNA for the CDR3: TGTGCCAGCAGTTACGGTGGGGGGTGGAATGAGCAGTTCTTC.

The chain recombines TRBV11-2 with TRBJ2-2, with D perhaps TRBD2 (6 bases). The CDR3 totals 15 residues. V was clipped by 5 bases and J by 4 bases, with 14 bases between them. Germline assignment: CDR1 SGHAT and CDR2 FQNNGV. The DNA of the CDR3 is TGTGCCAGCAGCGGCACCCCCGGGGGCACCGGGGAGCTGTTTTTT. It codes for CASSGTPGGTGELFF.

The chain carries TRBV6-5 and TRBJ2-6; D unclear. CDR3 size: 15 residues. Germline lookup yields CDR1 MNHEY and CDR2 SVGAGI. The V and J ends lost 4 bases and 0 bases respectively, with 7 bases between them. The CDR3 is CASSFSFSGANVLTF. CDR3 in DNA: TGTGCCAGCAGTTTCTCATTCTCTGGGGCCAACGTCCTGACTTTC.

Ten or more counts support this clonotype. This sequence joins TRBV5-1 and TRBJ2-5, with D uncertain. Germline values: CDR1 SGHRS, CDR2 YFSETQ. Trimming removed 3 bases at V and 1 base at J, with 10 bases between. CDR3 length: 14 residues. CDR3 nucleotide sequence: TGCGCCAGCAGCTGGACCCAACTCCAAGAGACCCAGTACTTC. The encoded protein is CASSWTQLQETQYF.

This clonotype was detected ten times or more. The rearrangement links TRBV29-1 to TRBJ2-2, with a tentative D call TRBD1 (5 bases). Germline V CDR1 and CDR2: SQVTM, ANQGSEA. The germline V and J ends were trimmed by 3 bases and 4 bases, with 12 bases remaining between them. The CDR3 has 14 residues. The CDR3 nucleotides are TGCAGCGTTGATAGGGGCGGTATCACCGGGGAGCTGTTTTTT. This translates into CSVDRGGITGELFF.

Relative to its sample, this clonotype is medium-sized. The chain links TRBV11-2 to TRBJ2-5; 8 positions match TRBD2. This CDR3 contains 15 residues. Looked up from germline, CDR1 is SGHAT and CDR2 is FQNNGV. V gave up 5 bases and J gave up 4 bases; unmatched junction bases: 9. The DNA of the CDR3 is TGTGCCAGCAGCCCCGGGAGGGCCTCGGTAGAGACCCAGTACTTC. This codes for CASSPGRASVETQYF.

This clonotype has a count of ten or more. The chain links TRBV7-3 to TRBJ2-1; 9 positions match TRBD2. The junction had 11 bases not matched to a gene; V was cut back by 3 bases and J by 8 bases. Germline V gives CDR1 SGHTA, CDR2 FQGTGA. The length of the CDR3 is 16 residues. The CDR3 DNA reads as TGTGCCAGCAGCTTCTCAGCGGGGGGCACCAAGGATGAGCAGTTCTTC. Translation gives CASSFSAGGTKDEQFF.

This clonotype was found a few times. This chain connects TRBV30 to TRBJ2-1; D perhaps matches TRBD2 (6 bases). V was clipped by 2 bases and J by 2 bases, with 16 bases between them. Looked up from germline, CDR1 is GTSNPN and CDR2 is SVGIG (reference sequence). This CDR3 comprises 16 residues. The CDR3 loop is CAWSPPLRGAYNEQFF. CDR3 DNA: TGTGCCTGGAGTCCCCCCCTGCGGGGAGCCTACAATGAGCAGTTCTTC. The full variable domain, with the rest looked up from reference TRBV30 and TRBJ2-1, is SQTIHQWPATLVQPVGSPLSLECTVEGTSNPNLYWYRQAAGRGLQLLFYSVGIGQISSEVPQNLSASRPQDRQFILSSKKLLLSDSGFYLCAWSPPLRGAYNEQFFGPGTRLTVL.